This T cell receptor beta chain was sequenced during a study of neoadjuvant anti-PD-1 for oral cavity cancer. This CDR3 contains 13 residues. From germline, CDR1 is SGHVS and CDR2 FQNEAQ. V lost 5 bases and J 7 bases, leaving 11 bases between the germline ends. The time point here: after neoadjuvant nivolumab, at surgical resection. The repertoire was sequenced with immunoSEQ multiplex PCR; TCRdb's copy has only in-frame clones and lacks some. The table has about 24,000 clones, over 20% seen once. The receptor was derived from a person between 40 and 85 years old with oral cavity squamous cell carcinoma. The material was tumor tissue, obtained after nivolumab (anti-PD-1) treatment. V usage is TRBV7-8 and J usage is TRBJ1-4; D is uncertain. CDR3 residues: CASSLSNGEKLFF. Here the CDR3 DNA reads TGTGCCAGCAGCCTTTCCAACGGTGAAAAACTGTTTTTT.